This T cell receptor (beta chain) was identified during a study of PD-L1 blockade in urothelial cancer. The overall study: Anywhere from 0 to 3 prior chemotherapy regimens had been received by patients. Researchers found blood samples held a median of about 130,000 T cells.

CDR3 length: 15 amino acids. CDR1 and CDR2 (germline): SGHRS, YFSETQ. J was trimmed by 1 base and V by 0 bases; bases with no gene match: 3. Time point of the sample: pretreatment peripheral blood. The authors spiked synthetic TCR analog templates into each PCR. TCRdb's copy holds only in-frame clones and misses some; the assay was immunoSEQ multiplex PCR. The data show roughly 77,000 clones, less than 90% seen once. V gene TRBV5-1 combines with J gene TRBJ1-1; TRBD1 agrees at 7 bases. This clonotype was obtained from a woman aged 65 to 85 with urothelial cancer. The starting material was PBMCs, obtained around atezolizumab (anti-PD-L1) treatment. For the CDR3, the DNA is TGCGCCAGCAGCTTGGGGACAGGAGGGAACACTGAAGCTTTCTTT. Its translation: CASSLGTGGNTEAFF.